These T cell receptor beta chains were read from a single sample in a study of blood T cell repertoires in COVID-19. Profiling relied on immunoSEQ multiplex PCR, and the TCRdb table lists in-frame clones only, not all of them. The sample contains 170,000 or so clones, approximately 86% of which appear only once. The source material was peripheral blood. These receptors originate from a man aged 50 to 60 with active or convalescent COVID-19. Both conserved end residues are part of each CDR3. The order of the fields is V gene, J gene, CDR3 protein.

v_call: TRBV19
j_call: TRBJ2-5
cdr3_aa: CASSTGTSGGETQYF

v_call: TRBV3-1/TRBV3-2
j_call: TRBJ1-1
cdr3_aa: CASSLQDRGTEAFF

v_call: TRBV6-4
j_call: TRBJ1-2
cdr3_aa: CASSDSRGYTF

v_call: TRBV4-1
j_call: TRBJ1-3
cdr3_aa: CASSQRFAGSGNTIYF

v_call: TRBV6-5
j_call: TRBJ2-7
cdr3_aa: CASSPGQGRYEQYF

v_call: TRBV20-1
j_call: TRBJ2-7
cdr3_aa: CSASRLAGDSSYEQYF

v_call: TRBV24-1
j_call: TRBJ1-3
cdr3_aa: CATSDPWTGNTIYF

v_call: TRBV7-6
j_call: TRBJ2-3
cdr3_aa: CASSLVSTGSTDTQYF

v_call: TRBV6-5
j_call: TRBJ1-5
cdr3_aa: CASSSDSSNQPQHF

v_call: TRBV18
j_call: TRBJ2-7
cdr3_aa: CASSQYGRASEQYF

v_call: TRBV12-3/TRBV12-4
j_call: TRBJ2-7
cdr3_aa: CASSFLSYEQYF

v_call: TRBV7-2
j_call: TRBJ1-2
cdr3_aa: CASSLQGVDNGYTF

v_call: TRBV7-2
j_call: TRBJ2-2
cdr3_aa: CASSLTLRTGELFF

v_call: TRBV5-4
j_call: TRBJ2-1
cdr3_aa: CASMAGEKQFF

v_call: TRBV27
j_call: TRBJ1-5
cdr3_aa: CASLLRGHQPQHF

v_call: TRBV5-1
j_call: TRBJ2-5
cdr3_aa: CASSLEGQGLQETQYF

v_call: TRBV18
j_call: TRBJ2-5
cdr3_aa: CASSSWTSGGQETQYF

v_call: TRBV7-9
j_call: TRBJ1-6
cdr3_aa: CASSSGQPSPLHF

v_call: TRBV28
j_call: TRBJ2-7
cdr3_aa: CASTSTGTGHYEQYF

v_call: TRBV5-4
j_call: TRBJ1-1
cdr3_aa: CASSLDTNTEAFF

v_call: TRBV7-2
j_call: TRBJ2-7
cdr3_aa: CASSITGTYEQYF